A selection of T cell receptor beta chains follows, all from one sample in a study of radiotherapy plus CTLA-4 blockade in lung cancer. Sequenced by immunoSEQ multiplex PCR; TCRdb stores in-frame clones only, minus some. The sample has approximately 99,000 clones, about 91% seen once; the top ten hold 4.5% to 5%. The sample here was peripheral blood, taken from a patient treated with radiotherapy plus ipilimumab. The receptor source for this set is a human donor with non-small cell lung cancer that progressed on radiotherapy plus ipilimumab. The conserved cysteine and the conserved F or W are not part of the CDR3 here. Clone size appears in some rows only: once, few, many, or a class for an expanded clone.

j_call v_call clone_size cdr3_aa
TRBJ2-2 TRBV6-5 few ASRGTGDTGELF
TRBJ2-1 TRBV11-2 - ASRGFSGGSYNEQF
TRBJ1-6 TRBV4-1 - ASSQVATGENSPLH
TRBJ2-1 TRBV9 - ASSAPWSDNEQF
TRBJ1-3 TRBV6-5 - ASSSAAPSGNTIY
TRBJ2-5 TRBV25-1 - ASSEWTGAGETQY
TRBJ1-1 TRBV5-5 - ASSLAMAGDAEAF
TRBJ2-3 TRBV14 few ASSHSGDTQY
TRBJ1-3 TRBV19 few ASSRTGMSSGNTIY
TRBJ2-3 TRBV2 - ASTLAGGIADTQY
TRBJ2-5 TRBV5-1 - ASSLAATLQETQY
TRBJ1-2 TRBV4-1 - ASSPQDLPYGYT
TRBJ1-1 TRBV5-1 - ASATGGDRTEAF
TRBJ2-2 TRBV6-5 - ASRGGGHTGELF
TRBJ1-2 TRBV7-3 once ASSLQGSYGYT
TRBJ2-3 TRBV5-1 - ASSRDGTDTQY
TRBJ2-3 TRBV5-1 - ASSLPLAGGPEDTQY
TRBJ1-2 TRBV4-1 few ASSIEAQGGGYGYT
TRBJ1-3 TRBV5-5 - ASSFFGRGPGNTIY
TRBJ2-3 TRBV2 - ASSTLRGRDTQY
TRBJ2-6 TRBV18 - ASSLGTGANVLT
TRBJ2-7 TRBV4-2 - ASSQDWGGFYEQY
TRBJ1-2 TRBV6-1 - ASRRGDRDYGYT
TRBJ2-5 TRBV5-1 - ASSPLSTQETQY
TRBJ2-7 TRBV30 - AWRDRRYEQY
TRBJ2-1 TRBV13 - ASSLEVVSDEQF
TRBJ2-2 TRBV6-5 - ASGSGTSGNTGELF
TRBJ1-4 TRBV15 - ATSRDRDRVDEKLF
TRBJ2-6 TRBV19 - ASSTISGANVLT
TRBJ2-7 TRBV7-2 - ASSLKRMGLAGTYEQY
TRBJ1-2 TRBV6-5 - ASSRAQGINYGYT
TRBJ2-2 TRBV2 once ASSEELSNTGELF
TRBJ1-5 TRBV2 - ASRDRVRNQPQH
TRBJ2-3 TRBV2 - ASRIQGVGTDTQY
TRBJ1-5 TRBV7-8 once ASSSARDRRNQPQH
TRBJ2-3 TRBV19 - ASTPRWDPTDTQY
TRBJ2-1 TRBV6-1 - ASSPRDRGYNEQF
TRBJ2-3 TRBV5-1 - ASRVAGGPPSY
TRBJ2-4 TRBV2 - ASSHLGAQNIQY
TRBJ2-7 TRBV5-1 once ASSLGQRNSYEQY
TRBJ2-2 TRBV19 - ASSIKTSAGELF
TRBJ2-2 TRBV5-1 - ASSLSPAGITGELF
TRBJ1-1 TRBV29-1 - SVIPGTANTEAF
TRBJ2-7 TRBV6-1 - ASSEWVGGGTYEQY
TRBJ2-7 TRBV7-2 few ASSLIGWIYEQY
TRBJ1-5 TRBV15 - ATSSVQEGGTFSNQPQH
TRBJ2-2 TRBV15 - ATSRYTPRRATGELF
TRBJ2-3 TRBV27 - ASSLGLSTDTQY
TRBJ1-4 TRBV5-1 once ASSLGLRETTNEKLF
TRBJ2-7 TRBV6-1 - ASSWTGPGYEQY
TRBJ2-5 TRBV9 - ASSGRGGPLETQY
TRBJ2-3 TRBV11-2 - ASSLERDTQY
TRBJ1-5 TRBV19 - ASSAAGHQPQH
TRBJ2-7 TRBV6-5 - ASSYVGGGRYEQY
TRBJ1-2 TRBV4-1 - ASSQRQAGGRDYGYT
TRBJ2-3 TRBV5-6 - ASSERDTQY
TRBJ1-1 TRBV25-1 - ASSEVRGTTEAF
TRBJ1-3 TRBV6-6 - ASSYSAGTFGNTIY
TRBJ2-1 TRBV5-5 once ASSLRRGVYNEQF